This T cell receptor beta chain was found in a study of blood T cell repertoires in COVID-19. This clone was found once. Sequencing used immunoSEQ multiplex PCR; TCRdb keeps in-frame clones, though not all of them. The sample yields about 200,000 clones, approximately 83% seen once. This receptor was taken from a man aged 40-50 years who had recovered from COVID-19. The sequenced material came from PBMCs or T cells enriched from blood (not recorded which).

CDR3 loop: CASSQNRGSAGELFF. CDR3 nucleotides: TGTGCCAGCAGCCAAAACAGGGGATCGGCCGGGGAGCTGTTTTTT. The chain couples TRBV3-1 (or the pseudogene TRBV3-2) to TRBJ2-2, with 7 nucleotides matching TRBD1. CDR1 LGHDT and CDR2 YNNKEL come from the germline V gene (reference sequence). With 2 bases clipped from V and 6 bases from J, the junction kept 6 bases outside the gene matches. This CDR3 has 15 amino acids.